This T cell receptor (beta chain) was obtained from a study of Ad26.COV2.S vaccination and SARS-CoV-2 variants. Points from the study as a whole: Possibly, TCR breadth and depth analyses underestimated total T cell responses.

Treatment: some 20 received Ad26.COV2.S at low or high dose, single or two shots; about 5 received placebo; per-sample allocation not given. Samples were taken on day 63 after the first vaccine or placebo injection. On this clone itself: No antigen is known for it.

This CDR3 spans 11 amino acids. Germline CDR1 and CDR2: MGHDK and SYGVNS. The V gene lost 8 bases and the J gene lost 8 bases, with 12 bases spanning the gap. The method was immunoSEQ multiplex PCR; TCRdb's version includes in-frame clones alone and lacks a portion of them. The repertoire holds 350,000 to 600,000 clones, with roughly nine tenths as singletons. The chain joins TRBV25-1 to TRBJ1-2; D perhaps matches TRBD1 (6 bases). This clonotype was sampled from a person between 18 and 59 years old who received the Ad26.COV2.S COVID-19 vaccine or a placebo. The sequencing used peripheral blood, collected in a trial of Ad26.COV2.S vaccine versus placebo. The CDR3 sequence: CASWTARGYTF. CDR3 sequence (DNA): TGTGCCAGCTGGACAGCGCGGGGCTACACCTTC.